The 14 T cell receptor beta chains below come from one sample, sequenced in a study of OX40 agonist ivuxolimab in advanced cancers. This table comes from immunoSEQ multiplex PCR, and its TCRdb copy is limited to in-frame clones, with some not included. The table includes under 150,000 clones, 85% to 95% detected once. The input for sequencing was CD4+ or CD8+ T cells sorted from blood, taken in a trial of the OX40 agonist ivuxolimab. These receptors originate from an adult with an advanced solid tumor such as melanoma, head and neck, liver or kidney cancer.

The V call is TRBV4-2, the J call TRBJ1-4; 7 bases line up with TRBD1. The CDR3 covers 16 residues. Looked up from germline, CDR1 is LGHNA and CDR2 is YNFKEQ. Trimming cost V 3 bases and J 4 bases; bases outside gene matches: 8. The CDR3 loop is CASSQVRDSVNEKLFF. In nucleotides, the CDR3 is TGTGCCAGCAGCCAGGTACGGGACAGCGTTAATGAAAAACTGTTTTTT.

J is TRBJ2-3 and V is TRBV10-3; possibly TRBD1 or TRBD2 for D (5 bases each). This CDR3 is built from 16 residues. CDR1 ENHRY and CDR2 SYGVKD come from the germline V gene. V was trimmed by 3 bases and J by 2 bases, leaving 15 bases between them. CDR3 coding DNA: TGTGCCATCAGTGAACGAGGGACGGGTAACACAGATACGCAGTATTTT. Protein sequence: CAISERGTGNTDTQYF.

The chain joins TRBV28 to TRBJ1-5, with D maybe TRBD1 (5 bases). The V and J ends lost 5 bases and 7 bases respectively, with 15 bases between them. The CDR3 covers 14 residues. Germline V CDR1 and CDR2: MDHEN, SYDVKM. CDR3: CASSPDYRGQPQHF. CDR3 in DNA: TGTGCCAGCAGTCCCGATTACCGGGGCCAGCCCCAGCATTTT.

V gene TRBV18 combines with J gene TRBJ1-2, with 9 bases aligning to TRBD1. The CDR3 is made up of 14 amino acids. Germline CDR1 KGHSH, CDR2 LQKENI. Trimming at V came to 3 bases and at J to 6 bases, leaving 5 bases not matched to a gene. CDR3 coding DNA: TGTGCCAGCTCACCCATTACAGGGGGCGATGGCTACACCTTC. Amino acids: CASSPITGGDGYTF. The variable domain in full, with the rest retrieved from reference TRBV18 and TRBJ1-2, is NAGVMQNPRHLVRRRGQEARLRCSPMKGHSHVYWYRQLPEEGLKFMVYLQKENIIDESGMPKERFSAEFPKEGPSILRIQQVVRGDSAAYFCASSPITGGDGYTFGSGTRLTVV.

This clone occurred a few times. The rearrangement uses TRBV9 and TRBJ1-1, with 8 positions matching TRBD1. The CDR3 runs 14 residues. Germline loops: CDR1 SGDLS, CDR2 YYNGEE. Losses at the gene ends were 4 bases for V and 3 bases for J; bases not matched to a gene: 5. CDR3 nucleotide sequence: TGTGCCAGCAGCTTACAGGGGGGAGACACTGAAGCTTTCTTT. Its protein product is CASSLQGGDTEAFF. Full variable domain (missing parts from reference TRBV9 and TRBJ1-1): DSGVTQTPKHLITATGQRVTLRCSPRSGDLSVYWYQQSLDQGLQFLIQYYNGEERAKGNILERFSAQQFPDLHSELNLSSLELGDSALYFCASSLQGGDTEAFFGQGTRLTVV.

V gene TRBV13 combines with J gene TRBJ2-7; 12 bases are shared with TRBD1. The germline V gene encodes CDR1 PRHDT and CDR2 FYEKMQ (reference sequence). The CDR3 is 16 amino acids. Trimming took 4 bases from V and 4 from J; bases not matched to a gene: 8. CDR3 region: CASSSSGTGGRYEQYF. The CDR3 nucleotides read TGTGCCAGCAGCTCCTCAGGGACAGGGGGCCGGTACGAGCAGTACTTC.

The CDR3: CASSLNRAGGYTF. The CDR3 region has the DNA TGTGCCAGCAGTTTGAATCGGGCGGGTGGCTACACCTTC. The chain combines TRBV28 with TRBJ1-2; no firm D call. The germline gives CDR1 MDHEN, CDR2 SYDVKM. CDR3 length: 13 residues. Trimming took 3 bases from V and 7 from J, leaving 12 bases between them.

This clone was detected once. In DNA form, the CDR3 reads TGTGCCAGCAGCTTGGGGGGACTAGCCTACAATGAGCAGTTCTTC. Protein sequence: CASSLGGLAYNEQFF. The rearrangement uses TRBV5-6 and TRBJ2-1; 8 bases agree with TRBD2. Germline V gene data show CDR1 as SGHDT and CDR2 as YYEEEE. The CDR3 sequence is 15 residues long. The V and J ends lost 0 bases and 2 bases, in that order; junction bases with no gene match: 1.

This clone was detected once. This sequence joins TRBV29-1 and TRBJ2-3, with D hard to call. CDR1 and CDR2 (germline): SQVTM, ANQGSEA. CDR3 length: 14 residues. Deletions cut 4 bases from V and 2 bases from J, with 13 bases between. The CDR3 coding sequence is TGCAGCGTTGTTGAGGCGAAGGCCACAGATACGCAGTATTTT. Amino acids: CSVVEAKATDTQYF.

CDR3 amino acids: CAISAGLAGGLEQYF. The CDR3 DNA follows: TGTGCCATCAGTGCTGGACTAGCGGGGGGGCTCGAGCAGTACTTC. This chain connects TRBV10-3 to TRBJ2-7, with 15 bases aligning to TRBD2. The ends lost 4 bases at V and 6 bases at J; junction bases unmatched: 4. The CDR3 spans 15 residues. CDR1 is ENHRY, CDR2 SYGVKD, per germline.

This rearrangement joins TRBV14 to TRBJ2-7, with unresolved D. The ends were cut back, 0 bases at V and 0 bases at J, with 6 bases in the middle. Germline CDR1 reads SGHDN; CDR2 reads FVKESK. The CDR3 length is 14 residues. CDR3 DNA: TGTGCCAGCAGCCAAGATAGGAGCTCCTACGAGCAGTACTTC. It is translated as CASSQDRSSYEQYF.

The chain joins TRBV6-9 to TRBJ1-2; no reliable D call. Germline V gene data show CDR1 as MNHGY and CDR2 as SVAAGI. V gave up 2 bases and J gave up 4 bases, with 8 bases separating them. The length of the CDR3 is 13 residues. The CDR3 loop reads CASSYMVLYGYTF. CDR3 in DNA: TGTGCCAGCAGTTATATGGTCCTCTATGGCTACACCTTC.

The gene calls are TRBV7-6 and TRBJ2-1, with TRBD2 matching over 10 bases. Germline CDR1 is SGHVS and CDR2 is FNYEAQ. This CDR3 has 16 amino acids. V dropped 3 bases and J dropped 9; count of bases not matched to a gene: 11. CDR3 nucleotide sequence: TGTGCCAGCAGCTTCGGTCGCGTAGCGGGGGGCGGTGAGCAGTTCTTC. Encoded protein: CASSFGRVAGGGEQFF.

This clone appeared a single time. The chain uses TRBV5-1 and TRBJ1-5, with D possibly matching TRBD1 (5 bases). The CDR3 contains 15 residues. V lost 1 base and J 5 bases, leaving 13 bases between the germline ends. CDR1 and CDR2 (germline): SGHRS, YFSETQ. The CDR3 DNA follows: TGCGCCAGCAGCTTGAGCCCAGGGAATGATCAGCCCCAGCATTTT. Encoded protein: CASSLSPGNDQPQHF.